This T cell receptor (beta chain) was identified in a study of blood T cell repertoires in COVID-19. Clones were read by immunoSEQ multiplex PCR, and TCRdb kept only the in-frame ones, dropping some. The top ten hold 6.5% to 8.5% of the sample, which has 210,000 or so clones, about 84% seen once. This CDR3 contains 15 residues. CDR1 is SGHKS, CDR2 YYEKEE, per germline (reference sequence). V was trimmed by 1 base and J by 1 base, leaving 11 bases between them. Participants were aged roughly 18 to 100 years from approximately 25 US areas. Sequenced sample: PBMCs or T cells enriched from blood (not recorded which). The V and J genes are TRBV5-5 and TRBJ1-2; the D gene is possibly TRBD1 (5 bases). The sequence was collected from a woman in her forties with acute COVID-19. As DNA, the CDR3 is TGTGCCAGCAGCTTGTATCGCGACAGTAACTATGGCTACACCTTC. Translated: CASSLYRDSNYGYTF.